This T cell receptor beta chain was identified during a study of T cell changes during pregnancy in multiple sclerosis. The V and J ends lost 4 bases and 1 base, in that order; junction bases with no gene match: 4. This CDR3 is 15 amino acids long. CDR1 LGHNA and CDR2 YSLEER come from the germline V gene. Produced via immunoSEQ multiplex PCR; TCRdb's table is partial and in-frame only. The sample includes about 36,000 clones, about 90% of them seen just once. This chain joins TRBV4-3 and TRBJ1-1; 9 nucleotides match TRBD1. The source was CD4+ T cells from peripheral blood mononuclear cells, collected after pregnancy. This TCR came from a female donor with multiple sclerosis, enrolled in a pregnancy study. CDR3 residues: CASSRNRGQNTEAFF. The CDR3 nucleotides read TGCGCCAGCAGCCGTAACAGGGGGCAGAACACTGAAGCTTTCTTT.